The clone carrying this T cell receptor beta chain was seen at least ten times. What it recognizes is unknown. The record originates from a study of blood T cells in healthy people across ages. Findings and limits, study-wide: A roughly linear age-dependent decrease characterized TCR beta diversity per million T cells.

The germline V gene encodes CDR1 SGDLS and CDR2 YYNGEE. With V trimmed by 1 base and J by 7 bases, 7 bases remained unmatched. This CDR3 has 15 residues. A sample-barcoded 5' primer and a J-beta primer mix were used in a second PCR of about 6 to 12 cycles. TCRdb reprocessed the 5' RACE reads via MiXCR and lists one record per CDR3 protein. The table records about 1.6 million distinct CDR3 sequences, 30% to 40% of them present only once. This receptor was identified in a woman aged 25 to 39 in good health. Sequenced input: blood. This chain links TRBV9 with TRBJ2-5, with 10 bases lining up with TRBD2. The CDR3 sequence is CASSVTSGKGVTQYF. In DNA form, the CDR3 reads TGTGCCAGCAGCGTAACTAGCGGGAAGGGGGTGACCCAGTACTTC.